This TCR beta chain appears in the sequencing data of a study of cytomegalovirus exposure and HLA in healthy donors. Study summary: In terms of ancestry, the Caucasian-associated cluster contained about four fifths of the roughly 400 genotyped donors.

Trimming removed 5 bases from V and 0 bases from J, with 2 bases in between. Germline CDR1 is MGHDK and CDR2 is SYGVNS. The CDR3 runs to 11 residues. This clone has more than one count but fewer than ten. It was with 60 Vbeta and 13 Jbeta primers that the PCR ran. TCRdb's table, derived via immunoSEQ multiplex PCR, lists solely in-frame clones and lacks some. The sample lists 65,000 to 85,000 clones; 77% were seen once. The sequence came from a middle-aged man in good health and CMV-seropositive. V gene TRBV25-1 combines with J gene TRBJ2-7; D is unclear. The sequencing input was PBMCs. CDR3 in DNA: TGTGCCAGCAGTCTCTCCTACGAGCAGTACTTC. This codes for CASSLSYEQYF.